This T cell receptor beta chain was captured by sequencing in a study of T cells after yellow fever vaccination. General observations from the study: Booster sampling recovered most clones from primary vaccination (approximately 96% CD4, approximately 88% CD8). CD4 and CD8 compartments shared a small share of clonotypes, likely from convergent recombination. Weaker in magnitude, the secondary response showed a faster peak on day 5 versus 15. Sorted repertoires could include abundant contaminating clonotypes from bulk cells.

Points on this clonotype: The antigen remains unidentified.

TCRdb independently ran MiXCR on the 5' RACE reads; one entry per CDR3 protein. The data contain 450,000 to 600,000 distinct CDR3 sequences, about a sixth of them singletons. Per the germline V gene, CDR1 is LGHNA and CDR2 is YSLEER. The CDR3 covers 16 residues. Trimming pared 4 bases from V and 0 bases from J, leaving 13 bases between. The V gene is TRBV4-3, the J gene TRBJ2-1; D may be TRBD1 or TRBD2 (5 bases each). The receptor's source is a man aged 18 to 29 who received the YFV17D yellow fever vaccine. Sequencing was performed on PBMCs, taken about 5 days after the first yellow fever vaccination. CDR3 residues: CASSRDPGSSYNEQFF. CDR3 bases: TGCGCCAGCAGCCGGGACCCGGGTAGCTCCTACAATGAGCAGTTCTTC.